This T cell receptor beta chain was obtained from a study of blood T cell repertoires in COVID-19. Study-level information: Acute-phase and convalescent COVID-19 samples originated in the United States, Italy and Spain. PBMCs, B-cell-depleted T cells, or T cells were the source of the cDNA or gDNA that made up the material.

Enrolled during active infection, Seattle patients were then followed longitudinally. CDR1 is SGDLS and CDR2 is YYNGEE in the germline V gene. CDR3 length equals 18 residues. Trimming removed 3 bases from V and 5 bases from J; junction bases left unmatched: 7. This clone was picked up a small number of times. Source study methods: Nucleated cell number was recorded as an estimate derived from reference gene primer amplification. Data came from immunoSEQ multiplex PCR; TCRdb stores just in-frame clones and leaves some out. The DNA gave D and trimming, while V, J and clone size come from that table. The sample holds about 300,000 clones, roughly 80% seen once.

Sequencing was done on a sample of peripheral blood. V usage is TRBV9 and J usage is TRBJ2-2; 16 bases agree with TRBD2. The sequence came from a human donor with COVID-19, enrolled during active disease. The donor label of this sample is uncertain. The CDR3 here is CASSAGTSGRAGTGELFF. CDR3 in DNA: TGTGCCAGCAGCGCCGGGACTAGCGGGAGGGCCGGGACCGGGGAGCTGTTTTTT.